This T cell receptor beta chain was documented in a study of blood T cells in healthy people across ages. Study results and limitations: A strong correlation was seen between TCR beta diversity and naive T cell percentage. It was the long-lived donors that had more naive CD4+ cells and higher diversity than aged donors.

The trim removed 0 bases at V and 0 bases at J, leaving 8 bases unmatched. The CDR3 sequence is 18 residues long. Looked up from germline, CDR1 is LNHNV and CDR2 is YYDKDF (reference sequence). This clonotype was seen more than once but under ten times. Its cognate antigen is unknown. Researchers isolated at least 7 million PBMCs per sample. It was with a sample-barcoded 5' primer and a J-beta primer mix that a second PCR of about 6 to 12 cycles was run. TCRdb redid the calling of the 5' RACE reads with MiXCR, one entry per CDR3 protein. In the table there are more than 600,000 distinct CDR3 sequences, about 25% of which are singletons. This same sample was also taken into another study, of T cells of mothers and their children. That work states: Overlap in related mother-child pairs always slightly exceeded unrelated pairs, never significantly.

Sequenced material: blood. This receptor was identified in a boy aged 5-17 years in good health. The rearrangement joins TRBV15 to TRBJ2-5, with 9 bases aligning to TRBD2. The CDR3 sequence: CATSRDASGTTYQETQYF. CDR3 bases: TGTGCCACCAGCAGAGATGCTAGCGGGACGACGTACCAAGAGACCCAGTACTTC. Filled out from reference TRBV15 and TRBJ2-5, the complete variable domain reads DAMVIQNPRYQVTQFGKPVTLSCSQTLNHNVMYWYQQKSSQAPKLLFHYYDKDFNNEADTPDNFQSRRPNTSFCFLDIRSPGLGDTAMYLCATSRDASGTTYQETQYFGPGTRLLVL.